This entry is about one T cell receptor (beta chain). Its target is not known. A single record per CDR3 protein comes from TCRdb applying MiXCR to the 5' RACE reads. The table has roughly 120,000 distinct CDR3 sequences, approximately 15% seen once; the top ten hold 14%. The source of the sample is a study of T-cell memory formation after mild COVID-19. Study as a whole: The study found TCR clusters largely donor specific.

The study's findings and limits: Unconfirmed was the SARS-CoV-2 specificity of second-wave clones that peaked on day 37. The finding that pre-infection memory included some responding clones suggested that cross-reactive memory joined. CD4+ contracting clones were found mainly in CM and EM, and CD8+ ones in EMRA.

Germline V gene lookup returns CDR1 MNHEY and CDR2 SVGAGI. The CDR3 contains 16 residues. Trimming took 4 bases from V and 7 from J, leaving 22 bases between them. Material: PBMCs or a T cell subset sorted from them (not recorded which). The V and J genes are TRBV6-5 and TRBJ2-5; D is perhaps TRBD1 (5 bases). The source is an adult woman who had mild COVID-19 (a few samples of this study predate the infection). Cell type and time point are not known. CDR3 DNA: TGTGCCAGCAGTTCGCTGCAGGGTACAATAATATGGACCCAGTACTTC. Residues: CASSSLQGTIIWTQYF.